This TCR beta chain was sequenced for a study of blood T cells in healthy people across ages. Findings of the study overall: Samples with more naive T cells showed higher observed beta diversity.

Germline-derived CDR1 and CDR2 are SQVTM and ANQGSEA. This CDR3 has 13 residues. J gave up 2 bases and V 4 bases, and 5 bases lay outside the gene matches. With regard to this clonotype: Its target is not known.

Combining a sample-barcoded 5' primer with a J-beta primer mix, a second PCR ran for roughly 7 to 12 cycles. Template switching added a 12-random-nucleotide identifier to every cDNA molecule. TCRdb itself ran the 5' RACE reads through MiXCR, one entry per CDR3 protein. The table has about 630,000 distinct CDR3 sequences, more than 20% seen once. Each donor was a healthy Caucasian individual from Russia, aged roughly 6 to 95. Every donor provided ten milliliters of peripheral blood. This clonotype originated in a man aged 70 or older in good health. The chain links TRBV29-1 to TRBJ2-7; 7 bases fit TRBD2. Specimen: blood. CDR3 in amino acids: CSVVGLPTYEQYF. The CDR3 nucleotides are TGCAGCGTTGTGGGACTACCAACCTACGAGCAGTACTTC.